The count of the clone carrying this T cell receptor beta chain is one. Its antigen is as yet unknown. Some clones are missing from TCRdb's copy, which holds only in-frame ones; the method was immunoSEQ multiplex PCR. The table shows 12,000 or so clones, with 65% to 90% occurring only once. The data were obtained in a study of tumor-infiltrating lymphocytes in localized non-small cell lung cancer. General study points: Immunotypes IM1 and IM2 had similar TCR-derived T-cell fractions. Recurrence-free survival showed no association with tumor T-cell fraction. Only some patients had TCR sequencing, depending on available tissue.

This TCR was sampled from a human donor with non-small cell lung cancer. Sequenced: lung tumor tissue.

The CDR3 nucleotides are TGTGCCATCAGGACCGGGACTAGCGTAAGCACAGATACGCAGTATTTT. It yields the protein CAIRTGTSVSTDTQYF. V is TRBV10-3 and J is TRBJ2-3, with 10 bases lining up with TRBD2. The junction had 6 bases not matched to a gene; V was cut back by 6 bases and J by 0 bases. Germline CDR1 is ENHRY and CDR2 is SYGVKD. There are 16 residues in the CDR3.